A selection of T cell receptor beta chains follows, all from one sample in a study of blood T cell repertoires in COVID-19. Repertoires were generated with immunoSEQ multiplex PCR, while TCRdb's copy carries only in-frame clones and drops some. The data contain 150,000 to 200,000 clones, 89% of them singletons. Sequenced sample: PBMCs or T cells enriched from blood (not recorded which). All receptors come from a woman in her late teens or twenties who had recovered from COVID-19. Both conserved end residues are trimmed from each CDR3. Size is stated for part of the rows, as once, few or many counts, or as a class when the clone is expanded.

>13|-|TRBV24-1
ATSGGQGANTEAF
>12|-|TRBV11-2
ASSFGGLTYEQY
>12|-|TRBV9
ASSVGTTRETQY
>12|-|TRBV7-2
ASSSRQGNQPQH
>14|-|TRBV9
ASSGAPGQGYSPLH
>14|-|TRBV19
ASSRPTGARNQPQH
>11|once|TRBV14
ASSQEGRGEAF
>14|-|TRBV9
ASSERGARGTDTQY
>12|-|TRBV30
AWSPGLAGDEQF
>13|-|TRBV4-1
ASSRGLAGERWQF
>11|-|TRBV6-1
ASSEAGTGGAF
>12|-|TRBV5-1
ASSPSRTGNEQY
>15|-|TRBV19
ASSITATGALRYEQY
>10|-|TRBV30
AWSEDFNEQF
>14|-|TRBV2
ASSRTGLAREETQY
>12|-|TRBV7-9
ASSPRAGADGYT
>11|-|TRBV20-1
SASETDYYGYT
>13|-|TRBV9
ASSRAGTGGTEAF
>13|-|TRBV9
ASSVGQNSGNTIY
>12|-|TRBV6-5
ASSYGTPNYGYT
>11|-|TRBV11-2
ASSSGGPETQY
>14|-|TRBV6-1
ASSEGQGLSNYGYT
>13|-|TRBV7-2
ASSLDLSGAQPQH
>11|-|TRBV5-5
ASSLANRGEQF
>10|-|TRBV28
ASSSTDSGYT
>10|-|TRBV28
ASSLQGQPQH
>13|-|TRBV18
ASSPGGGENQPQH
>13|-|TRBV7-8
ASSFQRTDYYGYT
>13|-|TRBV9
ASSVVEGAGQPQH
>12|-|TRBV5-1
ASSMDPSNTEAF
>12|-|TRBV25-1
ASSESGPTYGYT
>11|-|TRBV12-3/TRBV12-4
ASSPNREETQY
>15|once|TRBV10-1
ASSYRQGSQSGTEAF
>14|-|TRBV19
ASTTVWADLNTEAF
>15|-|TRBV9
ASSVADRAVPLYGYT
>12|-|TRBV27
ASSVTGARETQY
>11|-|TRBV30
AWRESVRDTQY
>11|-|TRBV10-3
AIQGDMNTEAF
>12|-|TRBV7-3
ASSPALGTGELF
>11|-|TRBV20-1
SASRTGGQPQH
>13|-|TRBV11-3
ASSPRWGELNEQF
>12|-|TRBV7-6
ASSSRDYHTEAF
>14|-|TRBV9
ASSPGQGTSNYGYT
>11|-|TRBV3-1/TRBV3-2
ASSERGTQPQH
>13|-|TRBV2
ASSNEGAKSNGYT
>14|-|TRBV3-1/TRBV3-2
ASSQDLAPSINEQF
>13|-|TRBV7-2
ASSAEDGSNYGYT
>12|-|TRBV4-1
ASRPGLEKNIQY
>12|-|TRBV13
ASSLGLARDEQF
>16|-|TRBV5-1
ASSLGRGLAGAQETQY
>11|-|TRBV7-3
ASSPSGTGELF
>16|once|TRBV11-2
ASSSTDATSSSGNTIY
>13|-|TRBV7-8
ASSLDLRTPYGYT
>11|-|TRBV6-4
ASRVPIGDTQY
>11|-|TRBV12-3/TRBV12-4
ASSFAFGQPQH
>13|-|TRBV5-4
ASSLFGGMNTEAF
>13|-|TRBV5-1
ASSRVQGRSWGYT
>12|once|TRBV27
ASSLGQGHYEQY
>14|-|TRBV11-2
ASSFSATGGNQPQH
>11|-|TRBV3-1/TRBV3-2
ASSPPGNTEAF